A selection of T cell receptor beta chains follows, all from one sample in a study of identical twins. TCRdb independently ran MiXCR on the 5' RACE reads; one entry per CDR3 protein. The sample carries 450,000 to 650,000 distinct CDR3 sequences, 9% to 10% recorded once. A further study also used this sample, focusing on yellow fever vaccine responses in identical twins.

Sequencing used PBMCs. The receptors shown here come from a woman between 18 and 29 years old in good health. CDR3s include the opening cysteine and the closing phenylalanine or tryptophan. The D gene is left open where the match is weak. Clone size is given for some rows only: seen once, a few or many times, or a class if the clone is expanded.

d_gene	j_gene	v_gene	abundance	CDR3nt	CDR3aa
TRBD2	TRBJ2-3	TRBV11-2	few	TGTGCCAGCAGCTTAGTTCCTAGCGGGAGTGGGCTCTTTGCCAAGACAGATACGCAGTATTTT	CASSLVPSGSGLFAKTDTQYF
TRBD1	TRBJ2-7	TRBV5-1	-	TGCGCCAGCAGCTACACCCAGACAGGGTTATACGAGCAGTACTTC	CASSYTQTGLYEQYF
-	TRBJ2-7	TRBV6-2/TRBV6-3	few	TGTGCCAGCAGTTACTCCTGGGACGGCTCCTACGAGCAGTACTTC	CASSYSWDGSYEQYF
TRBD1	TRBJ2-1	TRBV5-1	many	TGCGCCAGCAGCTTGGAGGCAGGGGGCGCCGGGCAGTTCTTC	CASSLEAGGAGQFF
TRBD2	TRBJ2-7	TRBV7-6	-	TGTGCCAGCAGCCGGACTAGCGGGAGTCAGGATGGGGGCGAGCAGTACTTC	CASSRTSGSQDGGEQYF
-	TRBJ1-1	TRBV5-1	-	TGCGCCAGCGGACAGTCGGACACTGAAGCTTTCTTT	CASGQSDTEAFF
-	TRBJ1-1	TRBV12-3/TRBV12-4	few	TGTGCCAGCAGTTATCTGGGGAACACTGAAGCTTTCTTT	CASSYLGNTEAFF
TRBD2	TRBJ2-1	TRBV27	many	TGTGCCAGCAGTTCCTGGACTAGCGGGAAGAGCTACAATGAGCAGTTCTTC	CASSSWTSGKSYNEQFF
-	TRBJ2-2	TRBV28	-	TGTGCCAGCAGCTCCAGGGGTAATGGGGAGCTGTTTTTT	CASSSRGNGELFF
-	TRBJ2-1	TRBV15	-	TGTGCCACCAGCCACAGGGCAAGGAATGAGCAGTTCTTC	CATSHRARNEQFF
TRBD1	TRBJ2-4	TRBV18	-	TGTGCCAGCTCACCACAAGACAGGGGACCCAAAAACATTCAGTACTTC	CASSPQDRGPKNIQYF
-	TRBJ2-2	TRBV7-6	few	TGTGCCAGCAACCTACCCGGAACAGATACCGGGGAGCTGTTTTTT	CASNLPGTDTGELFF
-	TRBJ2-7	TRBV5-1	-	TGCGCCAGCAGCTTGTATGCGGACGGCGAGCAGTACTTC	CASSLYADGEQYF
TRBD1	TRBJ1-1	TRBV20-1	few	TGCAGTGCTATCGGGACAGGGGACCCTGACACTGAAGCTTTCTTT	CSAIGTGDPDTEAFF
TRBD1	TRBJ2-7	TRBV5-1	few	TGCGCCAGCAGCAGAACCGGGACAGGGTGGGTAGGAGAGCAGTACTTC	CASSRTGTGWVGEQYF
TRBD1	TRBJ2-6	TRBV27	many	TGTGCCAGCAGTACCGCCGTAAACAGGGGATCCGGGGCCAACGTCCTGACTTTC	CASSTAVNRGSGANVLTF
-	TRBJ2-6	TRBV19	few	TGTGCCAGTAGTATAGTAGGGATGGGGGCCAACGTCCTGACTTTC	CASSIVGMGANVLTF
-	TRBJ2-7	TRBV5-1	-	TGCGCCAGCAGCTTGTCCGCGGAGATCACCTACGAGCAGTACTTC	CASSLSAEITYEQYF
TRBD1	TRBJ1-5	TRBV12-3/TRBV12-4	-	TGTGCCAGCAGTTTGCAGGGGGGCTTCAATCAGCCCCAGCATTTT	CASSLQGGFNQPQHF
TRBD1	TRBJ2-3	TRBV12-3/TRBV12-4	many	TGTGCCAGCAGTCCCGGGACAGGGAGGGTAGATACGCAGTATTTT	CASSPGTGRVDTQYF
TRBD2	TRBJ2-3	TRBV5-1	many	TGCGCCAGCAGCCTTGGGCGCGCCGGGACTATCAATACTTCTAGCACAGATACGCAGTATTTT	CASSLGRAGTINTSSTDTQYF
-	TRBJ2-3	TRBV13	-	TGTGCCAGCAGCGACCTACGAAGCACAGATACGCAGTATTTT	CASSDLRSTDTQYF
-	TRBJ2-3	TRBV11-2	many	TGTGCCAGCAGCTATATGGAGGGTACGCAGTATTTT	CASSYMEGTQYF
TRBD2	TRBJ2-3	TRBV7-8	once	TGTGCCAGCAGCACTCAAGCACTAGCGGGGGACACAGATACGCAGTATTTT	CASSTQALAGDTDTQYF
-	TRBJ2-3	TRBV9	-	TGTGCCAGCAGCACCTCCCACTTAGTCTCCCCCACAGATACGCAGTATTTT	CASSTSHLVSPTDTQYF
TRBD1	TRBJ2-1	TRBV12-3/TRBV12-4	-	TGTGCCAGCAGCTTACCCCCACAGGGGTTTGAGCAGTTCTTC	CASSLPPQGFEQFF
-	TRBJ2-3	TRBV10-3	few	TGTGCCACTACAGCCACAGATACGCAGTATTTT	CATTATDTQYF
TRBD1	TRBJ1-1	TRBV7-3	many	TGTGCCAGCAGGGGACAGGGCACTGAAGCTTTCTTT	CASRGQGTEAFF
-	TRBJ1-5	TRBV7-9	medium-sized	TGTGCCAGCAGCTTAGGGAATCAGCCCCAGCATTTT	CASSLGNQPQHF
TRBD2	TRBJ2-1	TRBV7-2	-	TGTGCCAGCAGCGCCCAGACTAGAGGGAGGGCCATGGGTGAGCAGTTCTTC	CASSAQTRGRAMGEQFF
TRBD1	TRBJ2-2	TRBV5-1	many	TGCGCCAGCAGCTTAACAGGGGACACCGGGGAGCTGTTTTTT	CASSLTGDTGELFF
-	TRBJ2-3	TRBV24-1	-	TGTGCCACCAGAGACACAGATACGCAGTATTTT	CATRDTDTQYF
TRBD2	TRBJ2-3	TRBV12-3/TRBV12-4	many	TGTGCCAGTGGGACTAGCGGGAGGAGTAGCACAGATACGCAGTATTTT	CASGTSGRSSTDTQYF
-	TRBJ2-1	TRBV6-1	-	TGTGCCAGCAGTCCGAGGGCGGATAGGGTGGGTGAGCAGTTCTTC	CASSPRADRVGEQFF
TRBD1	TRBJ2-7	TRBV6-5	-	TGTGCCAGCAGTTTCGCAGGGTCAGGGGGCTACGAGCAGTACTTC	CASSFAGSGGYEQYF
TRBD2	TRBJ2-5	TRBV18	-	TGTGCCAGCTCACCCTGGGGAGGGACAGAGACCCAGTACTTC	CASSPWGGTETQYF
-	TRBJ1-1	TRBV12-3/TRBV12-4	few	TGTGCCAGCGGACCCAGCAGTTTCCCCCCAGGGAACACTGAAGCTTTCTTT	CASGPSSFPPGNTEAFF